The clone carrying this T cell receptor (beta chain) has a count of ten or more. This specimen belongs to a study of identical twins. The germline V and J ends were trimmed by 4 bases and 0 bases, with 10 bases remaining between them. In germline, CDR1 is MGHRA, CDR2 YSYEKL. CDR3 size: 15 residues. Unique molecular identifiers were present on cDNA, and template switching added a universal primer site. Via MiXCR, TCRdb re-called the 5' RACE reads, giving one row per CDR3 protein. Of 1.5 million to 2 million distinct CDR3 sequences in the sample, about 32% were seen once. Sequencing was performed on cord blood. The V call is TRBV4-1, the J call TRBJ2-4, with D unresolved. The receptor comes from a newborn girl in good health. CDR3: CASSRVGLAKNIQYF. CDR3 DNA sequence: TGCGCCAGCAGCCGCGTCGGCTTAGCCAAAAACATTCAGTACTTC.